This TCR beta chain was retrieved from a study of Ad26.COV2.S vaccination and SARS-CoV-2 variants (dated by TCRdb to the early 2020s). Context from the whole study: Donors in the vaccine arm were drawn from COV1001, a phase I-IIa trial of Ad26.COV2.S in healthy adults that was multicentre, randomized, double-blind and placebo-controlled. The specificity and breadth of SARS-CoV-2-reactive T cell receptors after Ad26.COV2.S vaccination were assessed by TCRbeta repertoire sequencing. Ad26.COV2.S was administered intramuscularly at 5 x 10^10 or 1 x 10^11 viral particles, either as a single shot or as two shots given 56 days apart. Trial participants were randomized into five groups of five: low-dose or high-dose Ad26.COV2.S given once or twice, or placebo on both occasions. Throughout the experiments and outcome assessment, investigators stayed blinded to trial group allocation. A total of around 32 samples were included in the TCR-sequenced set, comprising around 20 Ad26.COV2.S vaccine recipients, 5 placebo recipients and 8 SARS-CoV-2 convalescent individuals.

What the study reported, not specific to this receptor: After vaccination, spike-specific CD8+ and CD4+ T cell responses were reported to show substantial breadth. It was noted by the authors that total T cell responses may have been underestimated by the TCR breadth and depth analyses. The study was not powered for comparison of responses between vaccine doses or regimens. Vaccine and placebo recipients had comparable non-spike TCR breadth, which fits with the vaccine containing only spike. Higher spike-specific TCR breadth was observed in Ad26.COV2.S recipients than in placebo recipients (P = 0.0014).

In light of the paper, this sample's treatment or condition label describes: about 20 received Ad26.COV2.S at low or high dose, single or two shots; about 5 received placebo; per-sample allocation not given. Repertoires of vaccine and placebo recipients were sequenced from samples collected on day 63 after the first injection. Cohort 1b enrolled 25 to 30 adults aged 18-55 years at a single site in Boston, USA, between 29 July and 7 August 2020. Ad26.COV2.S consisted of a replication-incompetent adenovirus type 26 vector by which a prefusion-stabilized SARS-CoV-2 spike protein from the original Wuhan strain was expressed. A note on this clone: Its antigen specificity is not known. No base quality information exists; no much larger clone differs at one position.

Trimming takes 2 bases off V and 2 bases off J; junction bases not matched to a gene: 7. Reading the germline V gene gives CDR1 ENHRY and CDR2 SYGVKD. From the cysteine up to the phenylalanine, the CDR3 has a length of 17 residues. The read is trimmed to its CDR3 DNA, 51 bases read in frame from base 1. The immunoSEQ Assay was used to sequence TCRbeta CDR3 regions. After extraction, genomic DNA underwent amplification by bias-controlled multiplex PCR, followed by high-throughput sequencing. As for the authors' bioinformatics: To quantify the absolute abundance of every unique TCRbeta CDR3 region, sequences were collapsed and filtered. T cell fraction was estimated by normalizing TCRbeta template counts to usable DNA, which was measured by amplifying reference genes present in all nucleated cells. Repertoire TCRs were annotated as SARS-CoV-2-specific by exact matching of V gene, CDR3 amino acid sequence and J gene to a known reactive TCR set. The reference SARS-CoV-2 TCR set came from MIRA and was filtered for enrichment in COVID-19-positive ImmuneCODE repertoires, removing public or cross-reactive TCRs. Based on the MIRA antigens, annotated TCRs were further analysed at the level of specific ORF or position within ORF. Breadth was defined as annotated unique rearrangements over total unique productive rearrangements; depth was the summed frequency of those rearrangements. Two-sided Wilcoxon rank-sum tests were applied when comparing TCR breadth between groups. The table was pulled from immuneACCESS by TCRdb, which kept in-frame rearrangements only. Such tables lose some clones; where checked, under half of the loss comes from unresolved V genes, and the rest has no known cause. For V, J and clone size, that table is used; D and trimming come from the DNA. Here the sample has about 390,000 clones; about nine tenths occur a single time. Around 1.7% of the sample is held by the ten biggest clonotypes.

The rearranged segments are TRBV10-3 and TRBJ2-3; 10 bases in the junction line up with TRBD2. The TCR was taken from a person between 18 and 59 years old who received the Ad26.COV2.S COVID-19 vaccine or a placebo. The sequencing used peripheral blood, collected in a trial of Ad26.COV2.S vaccine versus placebo. The DNA is as follows: TGTGCCATCAGTGAGGACTATAGCGGGGGGCCCACAGATACGCAGTATTTT. Its translation reads: CAISEDYSGGPTDTQYF.